A selection of T cell receptor beta chains follows, all from one sample in a study. Using its own MiXCR run on the 5' RACE reads, TCRdb lists one record per CDR3 protein. The sample holds about 43,000 distinct CDR3 sequences, roughly 23% seen once. Sequences were obtained from Tregs sorted from a lymph node. These receptors originate from a female donor with breast cancer. The CDR3 runs from the conserved cysteine through the conserved F or W. A D gene is named only where the DNA matches it firmly. The size field is filled for only some rows; it gives once, few, many or a size class.

TRBJ1-5,NA,TRBV18,few,CASSPQGSNQPQHF,TGTGCCAGCTCACCACAGGGGAGCAATCAGCCCCAGCATTTT
TRBJ2-5,NA,TRBV5-1,NA,CASSLGLEETQYF,TGCGCCAGCAGCTTGGGACTGGAAGAGACCCAGTACTTC
TRBJ2-1,TRBD2,TRBV9,NA,CASSGPRDSGSSDNEQFF,TGTGCCAGCAGCGGCCCCCGGGATAGCGGGAGTTCCGACAATGAGCAGTTCTTC
TRBJ1-5,NA,TRBV20-1,NA,CSARVGGLNQPQHF,TGCAGTGCTAGGGTGGGGGGCTTGAATCAGCCCCAGCATTTT
TRBJ2-1,TRBD2,TRBV13,many,CASGRGAYNEQFF,TGTGCCAGCGGGAGGGGCGCCTACAATGAGCAGTTCTTC
TRBJ2-7,NA,TRBV27,NA,CASSWASFPSYEQYF,TGTGCCAGCAGTTGGGCTAGTTTTCCCTCCTACGAGCAGTACTTC
TRBJ2-1,TRBD2,TRBV4-2,many,CASSQPEGGPYNEQFF,TGTGCCAGCAGCCAGCCGGAGGGAGGGCCCTACAATGAGCAGTTCTTC
TRBJ1-2,NA,TRBV9,many,CASSVAGGNYGYTF,TGTGCCAGCAGCGTAGCTGGAGGGAACTATGGCTACACCTTC
TRBJ2-2,NA,TRBV3-1,few,CASSQGSPTNTGELFF,TGTGCCAGCAGCCAAGGGAGCCCCACCAACACCGGGGAGCTGTTTTTT
TRBJ2-1,TRBD2,TRBV9,few,CASSLVGGSEQFF,TGTGCCAGCAGCCTTGTGGGCGGGAGTGAGCAGTTCTTC
TRBJ2-1,TRBD2,TRBV15,few,CATSRAAFSGTSGKNEQFF,TGTGCCACCAGCAGAGCTGCATTTAGTGGTACTAGCGGGAAGAATGAGCAGTTCTTC
TRBJ2-3,TRBD1,TRBV7-6,many,CASIPGGGTDTQYF,TGTGCCAGCATTCCAGGGGGCGGCACAGATACGCAGTATTTT
TRBJ2-7,NA,TRBV4-1,medium-sized,CASSQDHPGTYEQYF,TGCGCCAGCAGCCAAGATCATCCGGGAACCTACGAGCAGTACTTC
TRBJ1-2,NA,TRBV24-1,NA,CATSDLRTPPNYGYTF,TGTGCCACCAGTGATTTGAGGACACCTCCTAACTATGGCTACACCTTC
TRBJ2-5,NA,TRBV15,few,CATSLRGGTAAQYF,TGTGCCACCAGCCTAAGGGGGGGGACGGCGGCCCAGTACTTC
TRBJ2-3,TRBD1,TRBV10-2,NA,CASSDRDRSTDTQYF,TGCGCCAGCAGCGACCGGGACAGGAGCACAGATACGCAGTATTTT
TRBJ2-1,TRBD2,TRBV7-6,NA,CASSLFGGSYEQFF,TGTGCCAGCAGCCTCTTTGGCGGGAGTTATGAGCAGTTCTTC
TRBJ2-5,NA,TRBV3-1,NA,CASSLKGRQETQYF,TGTGCCAGCAGCCTAAAGGGGAGGCAAGAGACCCAGTACTTC
TRBJ1-3,NA,TRBV7-9,NA,CASSSRKSDSGNTIYF,TGTGCCAGCAGCTCTCGGAAGTCAGACTCTGGAAACACCATATATTTT
TRBJ2-1,NA,TRBV5-4,NA,CASSVGTLSYNEQFF,TGTGCCAGCAGCGTCGGGACGCTATCCTACAATGAGCAGTTCTTC
TRBJ1-2,NA,TRBV30,NA,CAWSVIAGHHYGYTF,TGTGCCTGGAGTGTAATTGCAGGGCATCACTATGGCTACACCTTC
TRBJ1-2,NA,TRBV4-1,few,CASSRFLGQTRNGYTF,TGCGCCAGCAGCCGATTCTTAGGACAGACTCGGAATGGCTACACCTTC
TRBJ2-1,NA,TRBV6-1,many,CASSEESGGSYNEQFF,TGTGCCAGCAGTGAAGAGTCCGGGGGCTCCTACAATGAGCAGTTCTTC
TRBJ2-3,NA,TRBV10-3,few,CATTDSRTDTQYF,TGTGCCACTACCGACAGCCGCACAGATACGCAGTATTTT
TRBJ1-1,NA,TRBV5-1,NA,CASSLFENTEAFF,TGCGCCAGCAGCTTGTTCGAGAACACTGAAGCTTTCTTT
TRBJ1-6,NA,TRBV2,few,CASSGVGSPLHF,TGTGCCAGCAGTGGTGTAGGATCACCCCTCCACTTT
TRBJ2-7,TRBD2,TRBV12-3/TRBV12-4,many,CASSGGRASEQYF,TGTGCCAGCAGCGGCGGGAGGGCCTCCGAGCAGTACTTC
TRBJ2-1,NA,TRBV7-9,many,CASSLKLADYNEQFF,TGTGCCAGCAGCTTAAAACTAGCCGACTACAATGAGCAGTTCTTC
TRBJ1-6,TRBD1,TRBV4-2,NA,CASSRGQENSPLHF,TGCGCCAGCAGCCGGGGACAGGAGAATTCACCCCTCCACTTT
TRBJ2-7,TRBD1,TRBV5-1,few,CASSPGQGAYEQYF,TGCGCCAGCAGCCCGGGACAGGGTGCCTACGAGCAGTACTTC
TRBJ1-5,NA,TRBV20-1,many,CSAGGGGGKPQHF,TGCAGTGCCGGCGGCGGGGGTGGTAAGCCCCAGCATTTT
TRBJ2-7,NA,TRBV4-2,many,CASSQRADEQYF,TGTGCCAGCAGCCAAAGGGCCGACGAGCAGTACTTC
TRBJ2-1,TRBD2,TRBV12-3/TRBV12-4,few,CASSPSLGTRGWGEQFF,TGTGCCAGCAGCCCCAGCCTGGGGACTAGAGGATGGGGTGAGCAGTTCTTC
TRBJ2-1,NA,TRBV11-2,NA,CASSRTGNNEQFF,TGTGCCAGCAGCCGTACAGGGAACAATGAGCAGTTCTTC
TRBJ2-2,TRBD2,TRBV4-1,many,CASSQAGTSVNTGELFF,TGCGCCAGCAGCCAAGCCGGGACTAGCGTAAACACCGGGGAGCTGTTTTTT
TRBJ2-5,NA,TRBV6-1,few,CASSEMAKKYF,TGTGCCAGCAGTGAGATGGCTAAAAAGTACTTC
TRBJ1-3,NA,TRBV7-8,medium-sized,CASGASSGNTIYF,TGTGCCAGCGGCGCTTCCTCTGGAAACACCATATATTTT
TRBJ2-1,TRBD2,TRBV25-1,few,CASGRDYLNEQFF,TGTGCCAGCGGCCGGGACTACCTCAATGAGCAGTTCTTC
TRBJ1-5,TRBD1,TRBV5-4,medium-sized,CASGTDNQPQHF,TGTGCCAGCGGGACAGACAATCAGCCCCAGCATTTT
TRBJ2-5,NA,TRBV5-1,few,CASSFYVLAASKKETQYF,TGCGCCAGCAGCTTTTACGTTCTTGCCGCCTCCAAAAAAGAGACCCAGTACTTC
TRBJ1-5,NA,TRBV6-1,many,CASIPRGSLYSNQPQHF,TGTGCCAGCATTCCGAGAGGCAGCCTTTATAGCAATCAGCCCCAGCATTTT
TRBJ2-1,TRBD2,TRBV7-9,NA,CASSDGLAGYNEQFF,TGTGCCAGCAGCGACGGACTAGCGGGGTACAATGAGCAGTTCTTC
TRBJ2-3,TRBD2,TRBV5-1,few,CASRVGLAGVADTQYF,TGCGCCAGCAGAGTTGGACTAGCGGGGGTGGCAGATACGCAGTATTTT
TRBJ2-7,NA,TRBV20-1,many,CSCPLRNSYEQYF,TGCAGTTGCCCTTTGCGGAATTCCTACGAGCAGTACTTC
TRBJ2-7,NA,TRBV6-1,NA,CASSEHSYEQYF,TGTGCCAGCAGTGAACACTCCTACGAGCAGTACTTC
TRBJ1-5,NA,TRBV5-6,many,CASSLGGLGQPQHF,TGTGCCAGCAGCTTGGGGGGTCTTGGGCAGCCCCAGCATTTT
TRBJ1-5,NA,TRBV10-2,many,CASSESFYQPQHF,TGCGCCAGCAGTGAGTCGTTTTATCAGCCCCAGCATTTT
TRBJ2-1,TRBD1,TRBV29-1,many,CSLAGTGNHNEQFF,TGCAGCCTTGCGGGGACAGGCAACCACAATGAGCAGTTCTTC
TRBJ2-1,TRBD2,TRBV5-4,many,CASSFNVASGYNEQFF,TGTGCCAGCAGCTTTAACGTGGCTAGCGGATACAATGAGCAGTTCTTC
TRBJ1-4,NA,TRBV25-1,many,CASSARGSEKLFF,TGTGCCAGCAGTGCCAGGGGTAGTGAAAAACTGTTTTTT